A single T cell receptor (beta chain) is shown here with its context. Its antigen remains unidentified. With 3 bases removed from V and 2 bases from J, the gap between germline ends came to 13 bases. Germline V lookup: CDR1 GTSNPN, CDR2 SVGIG (reference sequence). CDR3 length equals 14 residues. Sequencing was performed with immunoSEQ multiplex PCR; in TCRdb, only in-frame clones are kept and a portion is missing. The sample has about 51,000 clones, 70% to 90% seen once. These data come from a study of graft-versus-host responses after intestinal transplantation. Study-level background: Transplant recipients had multivisceral, liver-intestinal, or isolated intestinal grafts. Each recipient received anti-thymocyte globulin induction, then tacrolimus and steroids for two to three years. Study findings and constraints: Allograft clonal ratios (graft-versus-host to host-versus-graft) were high in patients who had graft-donor T cell macrochimerism. Ileal or blood samples showed some GvH clones first, and such clones were also found in recipient marrow.

This receptor was taken from a human donor who was the organ donor for an intestinal transplant. The sample in question was unstimulated CD4+ T cells sorted from spleen or lymph node cells, obtained before transplant. The chain combines TRBV30 with TRBJ2-5; tentatively, D is TRBD2 (6 bases). The CDR3 loop reads CAWSLPGRQETQYF. In DNA form, the CDR3 reads TGTGCCTGGAGCTTGCCGGGGAGGCAAGAGACCCAGTACTTC. Using reference TRBV30 and TRBJ2-5 for the parts outside the CDR3, the full variable domain is SQTIHQWPATLVQPVGSPLSLECTVEGTSNPNLYWYRQAAGRGLQLLFYSVGIGQISSEVPQNLSASRPQDRQFILSSKKLLLSDSGFYLCAWSLPGRQETQYFGPGTRLLVL.